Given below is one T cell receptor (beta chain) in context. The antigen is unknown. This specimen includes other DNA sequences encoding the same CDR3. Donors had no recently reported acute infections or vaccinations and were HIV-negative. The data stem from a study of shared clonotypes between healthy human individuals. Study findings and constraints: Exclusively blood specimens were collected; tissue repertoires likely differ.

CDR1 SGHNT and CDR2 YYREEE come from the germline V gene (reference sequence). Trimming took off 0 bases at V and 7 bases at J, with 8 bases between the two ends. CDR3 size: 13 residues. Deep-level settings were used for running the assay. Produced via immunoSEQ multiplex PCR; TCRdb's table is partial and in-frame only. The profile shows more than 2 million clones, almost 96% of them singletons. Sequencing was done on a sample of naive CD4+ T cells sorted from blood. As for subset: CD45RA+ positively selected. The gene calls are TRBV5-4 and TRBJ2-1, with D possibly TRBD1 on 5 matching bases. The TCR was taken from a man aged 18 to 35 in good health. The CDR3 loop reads CASSLGQLNEQFF. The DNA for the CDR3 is TGTGCCAGCAGCTTGGGACAGCTAAATGAGCAGTTCTTC.